This T cell receptor beta chain appears in the sequencing data of a study of blood T cells in healthy people across ages. From germline, CDR1 is PRHDT and CDR2 FYEKMQ (reference sequence). V lost 5 bases and J lost 11; bases outside the gene matches: 17. There are 15 residues in the CDR3. Sample-barcoded 5' priming and a J-beta primer mix drove a second PCR of roughly 6 to 12 cycles. TCRdb redid the calling of the 5' RACE reads with MiXCR, one entry per CDR3 protein. The table records about 1 million distinct CDR3 sequences, 45% of them present only once. The chain joins TRBV13 to TRBJ2-5; 7 nucleotides align to TRBD1. Sample: blood. This clonotype originated in a woman in her fifties or sixties in good health. The CDR3: CASSPPGQSYNEQYF. In nucleotides, the CDR3 is TGTGCCAGCAGCCCTCCGGGACAGAGCTACAATGAGCAGTACTTC.